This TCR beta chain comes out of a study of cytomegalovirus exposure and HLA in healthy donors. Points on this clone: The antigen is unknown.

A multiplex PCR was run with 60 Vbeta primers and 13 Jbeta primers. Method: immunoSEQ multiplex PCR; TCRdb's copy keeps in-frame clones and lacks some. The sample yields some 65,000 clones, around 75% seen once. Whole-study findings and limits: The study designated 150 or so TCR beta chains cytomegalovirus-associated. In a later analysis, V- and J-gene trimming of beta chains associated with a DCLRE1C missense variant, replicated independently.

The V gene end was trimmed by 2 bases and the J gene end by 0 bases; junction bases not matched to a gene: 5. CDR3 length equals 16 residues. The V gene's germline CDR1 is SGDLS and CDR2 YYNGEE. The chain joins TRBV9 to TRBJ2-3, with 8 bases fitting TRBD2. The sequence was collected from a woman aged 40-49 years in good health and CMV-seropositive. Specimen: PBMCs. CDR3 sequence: CASSVTTSASTDTQYF. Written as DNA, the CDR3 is TGTGCCAGCAGCGTGACGACTAGCGCCAGCACAGATACGCAGTATTTT. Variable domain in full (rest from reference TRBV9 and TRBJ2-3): DSGVTQTPKHLITATGQRVTLRCSPRSGDLSVYWYQQSLDQGLQFLIQYYNGEERAKGNILERFSAQQFPDLHSELNLSSLELGDSALYFCASSVTTSASTDTQYFGPGTRLTVL.